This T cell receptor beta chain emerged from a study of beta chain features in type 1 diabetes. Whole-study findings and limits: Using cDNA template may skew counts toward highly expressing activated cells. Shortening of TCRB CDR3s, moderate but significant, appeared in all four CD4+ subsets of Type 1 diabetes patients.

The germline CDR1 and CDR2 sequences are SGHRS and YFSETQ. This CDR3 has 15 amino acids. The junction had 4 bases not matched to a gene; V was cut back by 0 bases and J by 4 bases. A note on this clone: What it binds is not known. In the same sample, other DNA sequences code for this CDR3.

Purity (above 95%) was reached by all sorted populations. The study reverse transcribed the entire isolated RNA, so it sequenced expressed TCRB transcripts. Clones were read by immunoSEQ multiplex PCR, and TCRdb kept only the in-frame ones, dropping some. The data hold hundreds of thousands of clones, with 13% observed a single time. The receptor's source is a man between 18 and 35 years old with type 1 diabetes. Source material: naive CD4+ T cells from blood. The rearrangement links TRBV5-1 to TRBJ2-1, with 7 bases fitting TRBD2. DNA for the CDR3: TGCGCCAGCAGCTTGGAGACTAGCAGTTACAATGAGCAGTTCTTC. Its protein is CASSLETSSYNEQFF.